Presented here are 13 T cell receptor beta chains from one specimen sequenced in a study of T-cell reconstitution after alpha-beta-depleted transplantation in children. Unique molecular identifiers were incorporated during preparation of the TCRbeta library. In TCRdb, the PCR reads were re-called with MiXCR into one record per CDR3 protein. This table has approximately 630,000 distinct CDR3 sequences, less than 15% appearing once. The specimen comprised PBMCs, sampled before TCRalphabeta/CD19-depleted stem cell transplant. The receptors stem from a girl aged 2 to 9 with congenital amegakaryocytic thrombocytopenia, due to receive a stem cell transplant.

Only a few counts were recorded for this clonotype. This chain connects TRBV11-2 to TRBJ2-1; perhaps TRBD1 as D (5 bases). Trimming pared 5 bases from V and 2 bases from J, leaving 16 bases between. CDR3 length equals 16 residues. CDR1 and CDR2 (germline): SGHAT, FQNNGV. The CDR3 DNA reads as TGTGCCAGCAGCCCGTCGCCAGGGTTCCCCTACAATGAGCAGTTCTTC. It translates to CASSPSPGFPYNEQFF.

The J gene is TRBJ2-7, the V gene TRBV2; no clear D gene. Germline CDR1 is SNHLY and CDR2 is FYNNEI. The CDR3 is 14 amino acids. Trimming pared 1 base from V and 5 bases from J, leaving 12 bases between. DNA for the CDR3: TGTGCCAGCAGTGAAGGGGAAGTTACCCACGAGCAGTACTTC. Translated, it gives CASSEGEVTHEQYF.

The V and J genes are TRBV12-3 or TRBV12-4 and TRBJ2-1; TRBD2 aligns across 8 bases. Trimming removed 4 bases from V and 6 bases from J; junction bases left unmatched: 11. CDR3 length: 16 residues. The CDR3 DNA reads TGTGCCAGCAGTTCCGGTAGCGGGACAACCCTCAATGAGCAGTTCTTC. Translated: CASSSGSGTTLNEQFF.

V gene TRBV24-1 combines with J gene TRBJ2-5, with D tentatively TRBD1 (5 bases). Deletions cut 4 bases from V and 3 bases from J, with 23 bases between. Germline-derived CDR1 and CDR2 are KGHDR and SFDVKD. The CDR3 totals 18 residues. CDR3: CATSETDTNFGPKETQYF. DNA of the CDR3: TGTGCCACCAGTGAAACGGACACTAACTTTGGGCCGAAAGAGACCCAGTACTTC.

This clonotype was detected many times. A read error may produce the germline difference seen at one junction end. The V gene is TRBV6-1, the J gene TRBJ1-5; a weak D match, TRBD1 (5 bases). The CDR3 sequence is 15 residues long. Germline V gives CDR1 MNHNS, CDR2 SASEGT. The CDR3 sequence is CASRTGPYSNQPQHF. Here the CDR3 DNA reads TGCGCCAGCAGAACGGGACCGTATAGCAATCAGCCCCAGCATTTT.

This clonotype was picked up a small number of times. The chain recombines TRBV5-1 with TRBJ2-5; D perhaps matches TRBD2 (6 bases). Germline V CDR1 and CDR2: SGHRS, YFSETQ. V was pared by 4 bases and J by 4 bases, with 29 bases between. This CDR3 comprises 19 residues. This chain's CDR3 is CASSPPFAGLAGEVETQYF. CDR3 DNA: TGCGCCAGCAGCCCCCCGTTTGCGGGTTTGGCCGGGGAGGTAGAGACCCAGTACTTC.

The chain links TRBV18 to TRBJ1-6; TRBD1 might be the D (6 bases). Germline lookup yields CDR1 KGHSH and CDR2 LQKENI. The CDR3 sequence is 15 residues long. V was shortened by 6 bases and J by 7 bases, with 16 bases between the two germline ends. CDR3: CASSRGANRNSPLHF. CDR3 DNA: TGTGCCAGCTCTCGGGGGGCGAACAGGAATTCACCCCTCCACTTT.

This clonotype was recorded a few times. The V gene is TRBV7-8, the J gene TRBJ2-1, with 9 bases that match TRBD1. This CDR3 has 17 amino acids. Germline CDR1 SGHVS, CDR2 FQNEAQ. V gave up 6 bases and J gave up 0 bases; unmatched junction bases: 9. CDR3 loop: CASREPKTGGSYNEQFF. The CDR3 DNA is TGTGCCAGCAGAGAACCCAAGACAGGGGGCTCCTACAATGAGCAGTTCTTC.

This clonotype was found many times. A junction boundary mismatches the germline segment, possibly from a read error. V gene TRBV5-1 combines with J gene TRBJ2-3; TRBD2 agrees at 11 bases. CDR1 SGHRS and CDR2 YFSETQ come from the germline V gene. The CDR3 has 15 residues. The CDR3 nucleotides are TGTGCCAGCAGTTTAAGGCTAGCGGGAGGAGATACGCAGTATTTT. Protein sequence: CASSLRLAGGDTQYF.

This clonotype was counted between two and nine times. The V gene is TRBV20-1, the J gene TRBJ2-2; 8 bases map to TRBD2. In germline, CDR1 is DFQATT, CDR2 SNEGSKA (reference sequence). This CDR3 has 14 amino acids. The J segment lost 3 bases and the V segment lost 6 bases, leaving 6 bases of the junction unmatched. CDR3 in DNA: TGCAGTGCCAGCGGGAGACGGGACACCGGGGAGCTGTTTTTT. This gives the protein CSASGRRDTGELFF.

The CDR3, as DNA: TGTGCCAGCAGGGGATGGAGCGGGAGTTGGGTGCAGTTCTTC. Its translation: CASRGWSGSWVQFF. V and J are TRBV28 and TRBJ2-1; 8 bases map to TRBD2. The CDR3 length is 14 residues. The trim removed 6 bases at V and 12 bases at J, leaving 13 bases unmatched. Germline V lookup: CDR1 MDHEN, CDR2 SYDVKM. Using reference TRBV28 and TRBJ2-1 for the parts outside the CDR3, the full variable domain is DVKVTQSSRYLVKRTGEKVFLECVQDMDHENMFWYRQDPGLGLRLIYFSYDVKMKEKGDIPEGYSVSREKKERFSLILESASTNQTSMYLCASRGWSGSWVQFFGPGTRLTVL.

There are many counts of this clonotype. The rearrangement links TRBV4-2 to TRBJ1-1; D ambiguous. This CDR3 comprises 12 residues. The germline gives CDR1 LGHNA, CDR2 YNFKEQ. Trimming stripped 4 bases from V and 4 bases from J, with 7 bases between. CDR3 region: CASSRGATEAFF. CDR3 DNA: TGTGCCAGCAGCCGAGGTGCCACTGAAGCTTTCTTT.

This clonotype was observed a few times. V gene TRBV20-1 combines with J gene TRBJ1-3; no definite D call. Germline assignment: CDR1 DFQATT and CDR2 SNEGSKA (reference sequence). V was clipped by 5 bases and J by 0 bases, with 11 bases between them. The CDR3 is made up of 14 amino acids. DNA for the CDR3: TGCAGTGCTCCCGACACGGACTCTGGAAACACCATATATTTT. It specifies CSAPDTDSGNTIYF.